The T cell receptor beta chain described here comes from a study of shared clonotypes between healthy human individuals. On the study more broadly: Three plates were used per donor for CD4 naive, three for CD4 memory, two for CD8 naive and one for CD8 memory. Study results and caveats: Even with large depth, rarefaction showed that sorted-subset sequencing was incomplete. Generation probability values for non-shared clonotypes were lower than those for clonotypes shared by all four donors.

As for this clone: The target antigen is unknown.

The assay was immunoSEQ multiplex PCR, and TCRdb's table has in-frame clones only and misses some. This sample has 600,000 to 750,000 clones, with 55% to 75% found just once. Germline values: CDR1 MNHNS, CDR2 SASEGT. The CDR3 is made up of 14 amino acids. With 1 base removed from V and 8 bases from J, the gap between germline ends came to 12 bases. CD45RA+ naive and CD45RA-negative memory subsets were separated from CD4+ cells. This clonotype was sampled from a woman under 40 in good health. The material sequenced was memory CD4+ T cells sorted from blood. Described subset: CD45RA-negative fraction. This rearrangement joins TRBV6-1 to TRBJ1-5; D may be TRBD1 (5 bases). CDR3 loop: CASSEGGGDEPQHF. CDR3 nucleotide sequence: TGTGCCAGCAGTGAAGGCGGGGGGGATGAGCCCCAGCATTTT.